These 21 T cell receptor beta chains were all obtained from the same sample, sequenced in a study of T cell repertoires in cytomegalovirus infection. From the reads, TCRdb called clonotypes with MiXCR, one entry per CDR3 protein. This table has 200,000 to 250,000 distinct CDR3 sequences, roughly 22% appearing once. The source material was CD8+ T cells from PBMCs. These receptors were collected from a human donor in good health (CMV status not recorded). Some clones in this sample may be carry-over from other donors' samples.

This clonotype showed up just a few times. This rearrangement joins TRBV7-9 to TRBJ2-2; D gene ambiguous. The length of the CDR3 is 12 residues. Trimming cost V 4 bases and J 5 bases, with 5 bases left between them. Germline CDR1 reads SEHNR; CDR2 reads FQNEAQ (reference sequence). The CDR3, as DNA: TGTGCCAGCAGCTCCGAAACCGGGGAGCTGTTTTTT. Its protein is CASSSETGELFF.

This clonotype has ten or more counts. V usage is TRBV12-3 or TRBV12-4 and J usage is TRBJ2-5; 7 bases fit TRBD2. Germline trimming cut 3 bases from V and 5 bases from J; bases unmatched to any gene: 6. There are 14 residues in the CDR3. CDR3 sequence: CASSLWRGYETQYF. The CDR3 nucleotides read TGTGCCAGCAGTTTGTGGCGGGGGTACGAGACCCAGTACTTC.

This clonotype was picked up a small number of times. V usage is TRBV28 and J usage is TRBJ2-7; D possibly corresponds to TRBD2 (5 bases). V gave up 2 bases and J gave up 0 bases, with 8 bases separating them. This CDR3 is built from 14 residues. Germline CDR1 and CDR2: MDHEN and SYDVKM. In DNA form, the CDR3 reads TGTGCCAGCAGTTTAGCGGGTCGCTCCTACGAGCAGTACTTC. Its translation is CASSLAGRSYEQYF.

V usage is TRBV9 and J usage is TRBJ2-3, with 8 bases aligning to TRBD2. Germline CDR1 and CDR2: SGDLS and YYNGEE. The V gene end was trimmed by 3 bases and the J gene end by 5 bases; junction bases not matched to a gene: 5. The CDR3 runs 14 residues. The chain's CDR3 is CASSAAREGDTQYF. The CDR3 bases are TGTGCCAGCAGCGCCGCTCGGGAGGGAGATACGCAGTATTTT.

The CDR3 nucleotides read TGCGCCAGCAGCCAAGAAGTCGAACGGACAGGGGGCACTGAAGCTTTCTTT. Its protein is CASSQEVERTGGTEAFF. The chain combines TRBV4-1 with TRBJ1-1; 10 bases align to TRBD1. Germline V gene data show CDR1 as MGHRA and CDR2 as YSYEKL. There are 17 residues in the CDR3. V was pared by 0 bases and J by 4 bases, with 8 bases of the junction left unmatched.

The DNA of the CDR3 is TGTGCCAGCACGTCGACAGTGAACACCGGGGAGCTGTTTTTT. It encodes CASTSTVNTGELFF. The V call is TRBV28, the J call TRBJ2-2; D perhaps matches TRBD1 (5 bases). V gave up 7 bases and J gave up 1 base, with 10 bases separating them. The CDR3 extends over 14 amino acids. The V gene's germline CDR1 is MDHEN and CDR2 SYDVKM.

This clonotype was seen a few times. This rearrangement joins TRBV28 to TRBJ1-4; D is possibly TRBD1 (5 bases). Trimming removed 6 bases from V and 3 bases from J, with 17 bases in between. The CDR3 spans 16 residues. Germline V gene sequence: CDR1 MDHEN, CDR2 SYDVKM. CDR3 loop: CASREGNTWANEKLFF. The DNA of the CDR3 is TGTGCCAGCAGGGAGGGGAATACTTGGGCTAATGAAAAACTGTTTTTT.

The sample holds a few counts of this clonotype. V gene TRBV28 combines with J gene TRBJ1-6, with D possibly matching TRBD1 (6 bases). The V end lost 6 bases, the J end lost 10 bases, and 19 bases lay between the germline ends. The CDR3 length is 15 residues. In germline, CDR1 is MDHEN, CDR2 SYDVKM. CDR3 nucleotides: TGTGCCAGCAGCCCCGCTACAGGGTCAGGGTCACCCCTCCACTTT. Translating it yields CASSPATGSGSPLHF. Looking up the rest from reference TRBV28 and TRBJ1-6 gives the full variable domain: DVKVTQSSRYLVKRTGEKVFLECVQDMDHENMFWYRQDPGLGLRLIYFSYDVKMKEKGDIPEGYSVSREKKERFSLILESASTNQTSMYLCASSPATGSGSPLHFGNGTRLTVT.

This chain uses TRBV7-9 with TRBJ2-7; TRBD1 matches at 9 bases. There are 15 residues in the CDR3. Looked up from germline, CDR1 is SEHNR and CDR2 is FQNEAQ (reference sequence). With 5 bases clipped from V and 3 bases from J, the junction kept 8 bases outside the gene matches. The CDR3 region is CASSPGQGFLYEQYF. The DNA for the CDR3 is TGTGCCAGCAGCCCGGGACAGGGCTTTCTCTACGAGCAGTACTTC.

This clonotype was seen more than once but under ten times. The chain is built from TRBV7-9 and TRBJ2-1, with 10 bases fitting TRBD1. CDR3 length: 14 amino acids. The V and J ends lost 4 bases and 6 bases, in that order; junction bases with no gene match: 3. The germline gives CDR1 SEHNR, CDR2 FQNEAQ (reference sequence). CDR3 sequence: CASSSRTGGNEQFF. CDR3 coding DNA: TGTGCCAGCAGCTCCCGGACAGGGGGCAATGAGCAGTTCTTC.

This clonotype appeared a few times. DNA of the CDR3: TGTGCCAGCAGCCCGCGGACAGACCTGAGGGAGCAGTACTTC. Translating it yields CASSPRTDLREQYF. The chain recombines TRBV7-9 with TRBJ2-7; D might be TRBD1 (6 bases). Germline V gene lookup returns CDR1 SEHNR and CDR2 FQNEAQ (reference sequence). V lost 5 bases and J 7 bases, leaving 18 bases between the germline ends. The CDR3 consists of 14 residues.

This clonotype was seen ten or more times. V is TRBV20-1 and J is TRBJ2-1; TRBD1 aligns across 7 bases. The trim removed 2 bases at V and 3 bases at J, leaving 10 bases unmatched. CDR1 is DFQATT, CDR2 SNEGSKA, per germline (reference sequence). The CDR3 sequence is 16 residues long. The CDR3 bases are TGCAGTGCTAGACCACCCGGGACAGTATTCTACAATGAGCAGTTCTTC. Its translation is CSARPPGTVFYNEQFF.

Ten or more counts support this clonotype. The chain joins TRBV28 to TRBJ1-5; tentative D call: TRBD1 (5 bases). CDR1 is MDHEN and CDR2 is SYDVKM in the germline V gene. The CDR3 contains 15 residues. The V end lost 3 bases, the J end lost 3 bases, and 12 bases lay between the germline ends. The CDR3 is CASSLFQGVNQPQHF. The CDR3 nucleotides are TGTGCCAGCAGTTTGTTTCAGGGCGTCAATCAGCCCCAGCATTTT.

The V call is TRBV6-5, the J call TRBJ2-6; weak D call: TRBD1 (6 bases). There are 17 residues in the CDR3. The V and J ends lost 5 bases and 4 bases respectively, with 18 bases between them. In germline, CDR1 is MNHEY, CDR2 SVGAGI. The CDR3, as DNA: TGTGCCAGCAGTGCCGGGACACGATCCTTAGGGGCCAACGTCCTGACTTTC. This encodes CASSAGTRSLGANVLTF.

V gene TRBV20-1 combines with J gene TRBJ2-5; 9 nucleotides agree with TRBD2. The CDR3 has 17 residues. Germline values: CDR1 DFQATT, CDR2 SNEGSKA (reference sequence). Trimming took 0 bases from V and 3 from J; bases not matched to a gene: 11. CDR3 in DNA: TGCAGTGCTAGAGATCCCGGCCCCCTAGCGGGGAAAGAGACCCAGTACTTC. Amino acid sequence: CSARDPGPLAGKETQYF.

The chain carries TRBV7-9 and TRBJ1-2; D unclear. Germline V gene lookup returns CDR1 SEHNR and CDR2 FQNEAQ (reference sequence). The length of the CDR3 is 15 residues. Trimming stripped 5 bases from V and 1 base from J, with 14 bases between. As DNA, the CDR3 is TGTGCCAGCAGCCCCGGAGGACCCTTTAACTATGGCTACACCTTC. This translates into CASSPGGPFNYGYTF.

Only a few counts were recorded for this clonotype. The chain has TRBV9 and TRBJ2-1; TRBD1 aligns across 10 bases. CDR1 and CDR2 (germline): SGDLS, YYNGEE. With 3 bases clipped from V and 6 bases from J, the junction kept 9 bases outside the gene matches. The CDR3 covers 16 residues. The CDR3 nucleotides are TGTGCCAGCAGCGAAAGGGGCGGACAGGGGGTCAATGAGCAGTTCTTC. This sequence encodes CASSERGGQGVNEQFF.

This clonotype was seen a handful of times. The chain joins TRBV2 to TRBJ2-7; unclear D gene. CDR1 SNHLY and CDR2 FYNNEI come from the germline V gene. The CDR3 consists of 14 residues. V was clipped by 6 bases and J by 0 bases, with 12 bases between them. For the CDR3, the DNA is TGTGCCAGCAGCCAACCGATTAACTCCTACGAGCAGTACTTC. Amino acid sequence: CASSQPINSYEQYF.

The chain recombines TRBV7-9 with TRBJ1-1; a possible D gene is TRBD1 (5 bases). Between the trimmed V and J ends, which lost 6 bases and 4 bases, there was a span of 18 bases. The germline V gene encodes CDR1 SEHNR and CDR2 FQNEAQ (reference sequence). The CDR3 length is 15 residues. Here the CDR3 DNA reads TGTGCCAGCAGTCGAGAACTTGGCAGGGCCACTGAAGCTTTCTTT. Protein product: CASSRELGRATEAFF.

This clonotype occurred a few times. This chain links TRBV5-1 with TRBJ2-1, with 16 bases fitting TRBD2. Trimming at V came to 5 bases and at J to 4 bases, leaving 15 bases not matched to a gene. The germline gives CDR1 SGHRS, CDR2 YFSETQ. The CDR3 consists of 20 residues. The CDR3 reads CASSSKGLAGGLSLYNEQFF. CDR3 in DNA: TGCGCCAGCAGTTCCAAGGGACTAGCGGGGGGGCTGTCATTATACAATGAGCAGTTCTTC.

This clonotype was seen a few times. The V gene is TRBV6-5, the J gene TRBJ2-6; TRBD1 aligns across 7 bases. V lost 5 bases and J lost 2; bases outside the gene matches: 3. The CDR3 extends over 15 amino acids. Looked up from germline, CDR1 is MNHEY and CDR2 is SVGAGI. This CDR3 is CASSLTGTGANVLTF. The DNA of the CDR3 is TGTGCCAGCAGTCTGACAGGGACTGGGGCCAACGTCCTGACTTTC.